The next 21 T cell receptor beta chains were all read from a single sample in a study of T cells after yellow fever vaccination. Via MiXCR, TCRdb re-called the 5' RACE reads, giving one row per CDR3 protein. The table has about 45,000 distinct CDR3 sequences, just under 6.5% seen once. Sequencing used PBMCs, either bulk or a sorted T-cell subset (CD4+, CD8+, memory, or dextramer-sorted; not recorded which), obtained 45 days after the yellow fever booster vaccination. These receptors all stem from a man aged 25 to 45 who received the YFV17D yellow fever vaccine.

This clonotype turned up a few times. As DNA, the CDR3 is TGCGCCAGCAGCTGGTCCCGCTACAGGTCTAGCACAGATACGCAGTATTTT. Translating it yields CASSWSRYRSSTDTQYF. The chain uses TRBV5-1 and TRBJ2-3, with D tentatively TRBD1 (5 bases). Between the trimmed V and J ends, which lost 3 bases and 0 bases, there was a span of 17 bases. The CDR3 loop spans 17 amino acids. The V gene's germline CDR1 is SGHRS and CDR2 YFSETQ.

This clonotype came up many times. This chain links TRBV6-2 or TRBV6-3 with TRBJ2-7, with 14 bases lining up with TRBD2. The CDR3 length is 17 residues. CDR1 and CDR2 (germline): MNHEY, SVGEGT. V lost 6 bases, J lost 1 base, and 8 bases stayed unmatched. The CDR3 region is CASRRLAGGPASYEQYF. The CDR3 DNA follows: TGTGCCAGCAGACGACTAGCGGGAGGGCCGGCGTCCTACGAGCAGTACTTC.

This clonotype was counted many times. The CDR3 DNA reads as TGTGCCAGCAGGTCAGGGGATCAGCCCCAGCATTTT. Protein sequence: CASRSGDQPQHF. The V gene is TRBV28, the J gene TRBJ1-5; D possibly corresponds to TRBD1 (6 bases). Germline CDR1 reads MDHEN; CDR2 reads SYDVKM. The ends were cut back, 6 bases at V and 5 bases at J, with 8 bases in the middle. The CDR3 runs to 12 residues.

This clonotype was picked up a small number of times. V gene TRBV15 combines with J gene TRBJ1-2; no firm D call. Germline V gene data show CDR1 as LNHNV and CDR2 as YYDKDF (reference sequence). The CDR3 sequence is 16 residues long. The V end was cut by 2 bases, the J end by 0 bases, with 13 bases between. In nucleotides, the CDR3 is TGTGCCACCAGCAGATCCACCTACGCTACTAACTATGGCTACACCTTC. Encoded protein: CATSRSTYATNYGYTF.

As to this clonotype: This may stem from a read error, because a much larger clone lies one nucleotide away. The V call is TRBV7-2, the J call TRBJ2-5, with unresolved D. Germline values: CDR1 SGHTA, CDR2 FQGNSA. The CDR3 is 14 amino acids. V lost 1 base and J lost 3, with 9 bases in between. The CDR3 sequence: CASSLGHAKETQYF. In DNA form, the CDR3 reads TGTGCCAGCAGCTTAGGGCACGCCAAAGAGACCCAGTACTTC.

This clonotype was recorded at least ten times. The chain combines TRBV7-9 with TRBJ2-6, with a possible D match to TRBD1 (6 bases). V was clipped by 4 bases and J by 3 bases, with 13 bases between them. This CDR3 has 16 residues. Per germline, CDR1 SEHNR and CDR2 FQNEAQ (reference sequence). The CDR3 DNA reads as TGTGCCAGCAGCTCAGAGCAGGGGCGTGGGGCCAACGTCCTGACTTTC. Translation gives CASSSEQGRGANVLTF.

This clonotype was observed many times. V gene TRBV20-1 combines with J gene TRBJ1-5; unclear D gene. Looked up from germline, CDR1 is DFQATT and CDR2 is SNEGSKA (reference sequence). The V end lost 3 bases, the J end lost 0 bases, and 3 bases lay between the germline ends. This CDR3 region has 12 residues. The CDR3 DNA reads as TGCAGTGCTAGGGATAGCAATCAGCCCCAGCATTTT. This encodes CSARDSNQPQHF.

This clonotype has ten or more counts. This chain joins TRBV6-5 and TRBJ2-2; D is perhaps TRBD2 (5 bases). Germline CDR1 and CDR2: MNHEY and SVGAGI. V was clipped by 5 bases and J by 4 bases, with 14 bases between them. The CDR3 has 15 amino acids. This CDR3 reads CASSRIASGTGELFF. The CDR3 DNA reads TGTGCCAGCAGTCGGATCGCGAGCGGCACCGGGGAGCTGTTTTTT.

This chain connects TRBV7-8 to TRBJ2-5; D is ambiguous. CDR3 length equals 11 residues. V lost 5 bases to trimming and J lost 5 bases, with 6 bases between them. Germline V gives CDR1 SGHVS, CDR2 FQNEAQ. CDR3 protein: CASSQRETQYF. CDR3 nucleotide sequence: TGTGCCAGCAGCCAGAGGGAGACCCAGTACTTC.

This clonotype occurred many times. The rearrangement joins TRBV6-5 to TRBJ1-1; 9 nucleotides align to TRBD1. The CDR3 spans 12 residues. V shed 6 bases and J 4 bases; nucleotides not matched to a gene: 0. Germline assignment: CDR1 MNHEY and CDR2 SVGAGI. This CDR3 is CASRTGGTEAFF. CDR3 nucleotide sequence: TGTGCCAGCAGGACAGGGGGCACTGAAGCTTTCTTT.

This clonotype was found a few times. CDR3 amino acids: CSARGQGQGYNSPLHF. The CDR3 DNA is TGCAGTGCTAGGGGACAGGGGCAGGGCTATAATTCACCCCTCCACTTT. This chain joins TRBV20-1 and TRBJ1-6; 10 bases map to TRBD1. The germline gives CDR1 DFQATT, CDR2 SNEGSKA (reference sequence). The CDR3 covers 16 residues. The ends lost 3 bases at V and 3 bases at J; junction bases unmatched: 5.

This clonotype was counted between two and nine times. The CDR3 DNA reads as TGCGCCAGCAGCACCGGGACTAGCGCTTACGAGCAGTACTTC. Its translation: CASSTGTSAYEQYF. The chain links TRBV5-1 to TRBJ2-7; TRBD2 agrees at 10 bases. Germline CDR1 reads SGHRS; CDR2 reads YFSETQ. Losses at the gene ends were 4 bases for V and 4 bases for J; bases not matched to a gene: 5. The CDR3 totals 14 residues.

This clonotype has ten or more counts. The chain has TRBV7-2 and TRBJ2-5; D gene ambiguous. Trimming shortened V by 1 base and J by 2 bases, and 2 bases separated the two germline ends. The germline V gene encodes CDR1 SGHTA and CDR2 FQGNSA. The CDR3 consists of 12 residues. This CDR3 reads CASSLVQETQYF. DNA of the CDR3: TGTGCCAGCAGCTTAGTACAAGAGACCCAGTACTTC.

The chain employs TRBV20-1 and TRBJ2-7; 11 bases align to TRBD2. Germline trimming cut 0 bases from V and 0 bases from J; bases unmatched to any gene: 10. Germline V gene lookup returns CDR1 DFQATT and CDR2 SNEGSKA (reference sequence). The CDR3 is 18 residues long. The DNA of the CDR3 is TGCAGTGCTAGAGATCGACTAGCGGGATCCTTGAGCTCCTACGAGCAGTACTTC. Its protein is CSARDRLAGSLSSYEQYF.

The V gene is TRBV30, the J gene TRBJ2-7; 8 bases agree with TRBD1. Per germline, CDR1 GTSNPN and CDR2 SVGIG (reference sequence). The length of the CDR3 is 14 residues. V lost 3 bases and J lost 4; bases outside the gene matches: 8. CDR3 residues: CAWSLETGVYEQYF. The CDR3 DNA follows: TGTGCCTGGAGCCTAGAGACAGGGGTGTACGAGCAGTACTTC. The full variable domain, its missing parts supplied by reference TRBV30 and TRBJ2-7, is SQTIHQWPATLVQPVGSPLSLECTVEGTSNPNLYWYRQAAGRGLQLLFYSVGIGQISSEVPQNLSASRPQDRQFILSSKKLLLSDSGFYLCAWSLETGVYEQYFGPGTRLTVT.

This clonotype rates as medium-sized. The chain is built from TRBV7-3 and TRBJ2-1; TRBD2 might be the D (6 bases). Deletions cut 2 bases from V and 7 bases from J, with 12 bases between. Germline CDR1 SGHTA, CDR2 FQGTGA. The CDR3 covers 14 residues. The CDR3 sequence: CASSLDGRGNEQFF. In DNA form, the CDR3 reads TGTGCCAGCAGCTTAGACGGGAGAGGTAATGAGCAGTTCTTC. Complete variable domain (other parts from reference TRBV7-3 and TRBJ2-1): GAGVSQTPSNKVTEKGKYVELRCDPISGHTALYWYRQSLGQGPEFLIYFQGTGAADDSGLPNDRFFAVRPEGSVSTLKIQRTERGDSAVYLCASSLDGRGNEQFFGPGTRLTVL.

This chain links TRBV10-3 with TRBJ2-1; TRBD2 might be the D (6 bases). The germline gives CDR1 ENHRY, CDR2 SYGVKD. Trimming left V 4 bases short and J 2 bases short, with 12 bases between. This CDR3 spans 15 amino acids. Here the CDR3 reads CAISGGSGAYNEQFF. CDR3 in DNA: TGTGCCATCAGTGGTGGTAGCGGAGCCTACAATGAGCAGTTCTTC.

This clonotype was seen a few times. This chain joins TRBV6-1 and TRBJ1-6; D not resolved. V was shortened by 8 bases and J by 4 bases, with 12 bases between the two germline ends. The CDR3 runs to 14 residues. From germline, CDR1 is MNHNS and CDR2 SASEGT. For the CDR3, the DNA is TGTGCCAGCTTTGAGAGGGATTATAATTCACCCCTCCACTTT. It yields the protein CASFERDYNSPLHF.

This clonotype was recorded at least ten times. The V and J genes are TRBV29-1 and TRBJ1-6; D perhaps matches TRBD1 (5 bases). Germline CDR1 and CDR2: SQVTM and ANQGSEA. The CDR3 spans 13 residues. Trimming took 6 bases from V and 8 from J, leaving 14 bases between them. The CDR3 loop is CSVGMGTDSPLHF. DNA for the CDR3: TGCAGCGTCGGAATGGGGACGGATTCACCCCTCCACTTT. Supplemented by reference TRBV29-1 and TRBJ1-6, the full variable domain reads SAVISQKPSRDICQRGTSLTIQCQVDSQVTMMFWYRQQPGQSLTLIATANQGSEATYESGFVIDKFPISRPNLTFSTLTVSNMSPEDSSIYLCSVGMGTDSPLHFGNGTRLTVT.

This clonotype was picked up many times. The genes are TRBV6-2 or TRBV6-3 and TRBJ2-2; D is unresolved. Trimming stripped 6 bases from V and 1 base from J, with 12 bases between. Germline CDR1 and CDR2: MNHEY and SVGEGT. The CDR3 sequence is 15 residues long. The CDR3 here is CASSPLPGNTGELFF. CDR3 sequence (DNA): TGTGCCAGCAGCCCCCTCCCCGGGAACACCGGGGAGCTGTTTTTT.

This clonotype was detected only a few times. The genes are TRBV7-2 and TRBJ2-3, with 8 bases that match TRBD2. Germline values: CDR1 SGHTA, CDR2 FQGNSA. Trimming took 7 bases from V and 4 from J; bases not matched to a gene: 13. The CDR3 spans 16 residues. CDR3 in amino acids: CASNSGGLGVPDTQYF. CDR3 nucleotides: TGTGCCAGCAACAGCGGGGGACTCGGAGTACCAGATACGCAGTATTTT.